This TCR beta chain was identified in a study of blood T cells in healthy people across ages. Whole-study context: Capture by template switching was about one barcoded beta molecule per two T cells.

For the second PCR, which ran for 7 to 11 cycles, a sample-barcoded 5' primer and a J-beta primer mix were used. The authors tagged each cDNA molecule using a template-switch adaptor with 12 random nucleotides. TCRdb independently ran MiXCR on the 5' RACE reads; one entry per CDR3 protein. The sample lists approximately 810,000 distinct CDR3 sequences; about 36% were seen once. Each donor supplied around 10 milliliters of peripheral blood. This CDR3 has 16 residues. In germline, CDR1 is SGHRS, CDR2 YFSETQ. V lost 0 bases and J lost 6; bases outside the gene matches: 10. Sample: blood. The origin of this receptor is a man between 18 and 35 years old in good health. The chain joins TRBV5-1 to TRBJ1-1; 8 positions match TRBD1. The DNA of the CDR3 is TGCGCCAGCAGCTTGGATCCAGGGGGCTCCAAGGCTGAAGCTTTCTTT. Its translation is CASSLDPGGSKAEAFF.